This is a list of T cell receptor beta chains from one sample in a study of cytomegalovirus exposure and HLA in healthy donors. Assay: immunoSEQ multiplex PCR; the TCRdb copy retains only in-frame clones and omits some. The sample has more than 95,000 clones, around 70% seen once. Material for sequencing was PBMCs. These receptors were taken from a woman in her forties or fifties in good health and CMV-seropositive. The CDR3 runs from the conserved cysteine through the conserved F or W. D genes are given only for firm matches. Not all rows give a size; the values are once, few, many and, for expanded clones, a class.

TRBJ2-3 | TRBD1 | TRBV7-6 | - | CASGDRVTDTQYF | TGTGCCAGCGGGGACAGGGTGACCGATACGCAGTATTTT
TRBJ2-3 | TRBD1 | TRBV4-1 | - | CASSQDGTGGTDTQYF | TGCGCCAGCAGCCAAGATGGAACAGGGGGCACAGATACGCAGTATTTT
TRBJ2-3 | - | TRBV7-2 | - | CASSLDITDTQYF | TGTGCCAGCAGCTTAGATATCACAGATACGCAGTATTTT
TRBJ2-1 | TRBD1 | TRBV7-9 | - | CASSFVTGGNEQFF | TGTGCCAGCAGCTTCGTAACAGGGGGCAATGAGCAGTTCTTC
TRBJ2-1 | TRBD1 | TRBV6-1 | - | CASGQGTYNEQFF | TGTGCCAGCGGACAGGGCACCTACAATGAGCAGTTCTTC
TRBJ1-2 | - | TRBV27 | - | CASSFLGDYGYTF | TGTGCCAGCAGTTTCCTAGGAGATTATGGCTACACCTTC
TRBJ1-1 | - | TRBV15 | - | CATSRDQGSTEAFF | TGTGCCACCAGCAGAGATCAGGGTTCCACTGAAGCTTTCTTT
TRBJ2-4 | - | TRBV19 | few | CASSRDFPKNIQYF | TGTGCCAGTAGTCGGGACTTTCCGAAAAACATTCAGTACTTC
TRBJ2-2 | TRBD2 | TRBV7-8 | - | CASSPTSAGGVAGELFF | TGTGCCAGCAGCCCCACCTCCGCGGGAGGGGTCGCCGGGGAGCTGTTTTTT
TRBJ1-2 | - | TRBV5-1 | - | CASSLKGDLGYGYTF | TGCGCCAGCAGCTTGAAAGGGGATTTGGGCTATGGCTACACCTTC
TRBJ1-2 | - | TRBV7-9 | - | CASSPGQTSNYGYTF | TGTGCCAGCAGCCCTGGACAGACGTCTAACTATGGCTACACCTTC
TRBJ2-7 | - | TRBV19 | few | CASSFDRVSYEQYF | TGTGCCAGTAGTTTCGACAGAGTCTCCTACGAGCAGTACTTC
TRBJ2-7 | - | TRBV7-6 | - | CASSLGGPYEQYF | TGTGCCAGCAGCTTAGGCGGTCCCTACGAGCAGTACTTC
TRBJ1-4 | - | TRBV29-1 | - | CSVEGGANNEKLFF | TGCAGCGTTGAGGGGGGGGCGAACAATGAAAAACTGTTTTTT
TRBJ1-2 | TRBD1 | TRBV4-1 | - | CASSQEGQVYGYTF | TGCGCCAGCAGCCAAGAGGGACAGGTCTATGGCTACACCTTC
TRBJ1-1 | - | TRBV28 | - | CASSDERGGGGEAFF | TGTGCCAGCAGTGACGAGAGGGGCGGGGGAGGTGAAGCTTTCTTT
TRBJ1-3 | - | TRBV30 | - | CAWTRRGIGNTIYF | TGTGCCTGGACCCGTCGGGGAATCGGAAACACCATATATTTT
TRBJ2-1 | - | TRBV7-9 | - | CASSLGDSSSYNEQFF | TGTGCCAGCAGCTTAGGGGACTCAAGCTCCTACAATGAGCAGTTCTTC
TRBJ1-2 | TRBD1 | TRBV2 | - | CASSGIGQEQLIRNYGYTF | TGTGCCAGCAGTGGGATCGGACAGGAGCAACTAATACGCAACTATGGCTACACCTTC
TRBJ2-3 | TRBD1 | TRBV5-1 | - | CASSSVVSGGSTDTQYF | TGCGCCAGCAGCTCGGTCGTCTCAGGGGGCAGCACAGATACGCAGTATTTT
TRBJ2-1 | TRBD2 | TRBV7-8 | - | CASSLALAGNEQFF | TGTGCCAGCAGCTTAGCGCTAGCGGGAAATGAGCAGTTCTTC
TRBJ1-1 | TRBD1 | TRBV7-9 | - | CASSSRGRGTEAFF | TGTGCCAGCAGCTCCAGGGGGCGGGGGACTGAAGCTTTCTTT
TRBJ1-1 | TRBD1 | TRBV19 | - | CASSTRQGEVRLKAEAFF | TGTGCCAGTAGTACCCGACAGGGGGAGGTGAGATTAAAAGCTGAAGCTTTCTTT
TRBJ2-7 | - | TRBV7-9 | - | CASSSPPGAYEQYF | TGTGCCAGCAGCAGCCCCCCGGGGGCCTACGAGCAGTACTTC
TRBJ2-3 | TRBD1 | TRBV28 | few | CASSLFGQGVGTDTQYF | TGTGCCAGCAGTTTATTCGGACAGGGGGTAGGCACAGATACGCAGTATTTT
TRBJ1-2 | - | TRBV5-3 | - | CARSASCDDRPEQNYGYTF | TGTGCCAGAAGCGCCTCATGCGATGACAGGCCCGAACAAAACTATGGCTACACCTTC
TRBJ1-1 | - | TRBV29-1 | - | CSVVRTEAFF | TGCAGCGTTGTGCGCACTGAAGCTTTCTTT
TRBJ1-2 | - | TRBV28 | - | CASSHSTGGTNYGYTF | TGTGCCAGCAGCCACAGTACGGGGGGGACTAACTATGGCTACACCTTC
TRBJ2-1 | TRBD1 | TRBV15 | - | CATSRDLGQIYNEQFF | TGTGCCACCAGCAGGGACTTGGGACAGATCTACAATGAGCAGTTCTTC
TRBJ1-6 | - | TRBV14 | - | CASRQGSSPLHF | TGTGCCAGCAGACAAGGAAGCTCACCCCTCCACTTT
TRBJ1-3 | - | TRBV5-1 | - | CASSLRDTSGNTIYF | TGCGCCAGCAGCTTACGGGACACTTCTGGAAACACCATATATTTT
TRBJ2-7 | - | TRBV30 | - | CAWRRIGYEQYF | TGTGCCTGGAGGAGGATTGGTTACGAGCAGTACTTC
TRBJ1-2 | TRBD1 | TRBV6-1 | - | CAGRTGGAGGYTF | TGTGCCGGCAGGACAGGGGGCGCAGGTGGCTACACCTTC
TRBJ2-3 | TRBD2 | TRBV28 | - | CASSSGTSGGKEGTQYF | TGTGCCAGCAGCTCCGGGACTAGCGGGGGGAAAGAAGGTACGCAGTATTTT